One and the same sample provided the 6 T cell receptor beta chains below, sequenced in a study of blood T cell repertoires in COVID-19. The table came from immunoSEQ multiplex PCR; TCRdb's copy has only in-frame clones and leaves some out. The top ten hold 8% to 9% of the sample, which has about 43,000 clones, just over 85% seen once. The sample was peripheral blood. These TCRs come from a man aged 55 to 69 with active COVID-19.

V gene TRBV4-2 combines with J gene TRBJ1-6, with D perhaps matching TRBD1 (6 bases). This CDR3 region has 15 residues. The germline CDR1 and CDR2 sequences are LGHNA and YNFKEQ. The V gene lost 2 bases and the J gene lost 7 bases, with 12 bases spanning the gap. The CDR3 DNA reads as TGTGCCAGCAGCCAAAACAGGGACCCGAATTCACCCCTCCACTTT. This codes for CASSQNRDPNSPLHF.

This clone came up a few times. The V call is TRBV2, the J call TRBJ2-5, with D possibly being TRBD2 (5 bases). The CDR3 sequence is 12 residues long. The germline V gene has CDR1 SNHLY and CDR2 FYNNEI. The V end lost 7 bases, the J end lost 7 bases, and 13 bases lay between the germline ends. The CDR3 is CASTSLEGTQYF. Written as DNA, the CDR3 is TGTGCCAGCACATCTTTAGAGGGGACCCAGTACTTC.

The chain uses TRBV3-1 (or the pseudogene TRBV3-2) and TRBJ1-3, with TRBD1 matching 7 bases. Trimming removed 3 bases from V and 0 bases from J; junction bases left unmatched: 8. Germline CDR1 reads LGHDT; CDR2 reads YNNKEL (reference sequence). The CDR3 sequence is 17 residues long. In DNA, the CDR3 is TGTGCCAGCAGCCAGGGAACCGGGACAGCCTCTGGAAACACCATATATTTT. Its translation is CASSQGTGTASGNTIYF.

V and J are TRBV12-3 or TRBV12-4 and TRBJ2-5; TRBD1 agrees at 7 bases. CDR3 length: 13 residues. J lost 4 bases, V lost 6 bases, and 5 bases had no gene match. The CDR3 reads CASSLTGIETQYF. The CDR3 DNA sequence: TGTGCCAGCAGCTTGACAGGGATAGAGACCCAGTACTTC.

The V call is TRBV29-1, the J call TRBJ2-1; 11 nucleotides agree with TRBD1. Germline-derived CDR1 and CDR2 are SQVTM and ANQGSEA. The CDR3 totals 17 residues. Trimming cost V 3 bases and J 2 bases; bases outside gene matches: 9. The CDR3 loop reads CSVDPQPGQGAYNEQFF. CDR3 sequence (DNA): TGCAGCGTTGATCCTCAGCCGGGACAGGGGGCCTACAATGAGCAGTTCTTC.

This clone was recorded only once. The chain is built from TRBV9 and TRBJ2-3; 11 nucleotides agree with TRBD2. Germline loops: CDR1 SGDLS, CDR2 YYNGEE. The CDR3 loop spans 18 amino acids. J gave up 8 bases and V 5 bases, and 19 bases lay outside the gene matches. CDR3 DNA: TGTGCCAGCAGTACATCTCCGGGACTAGCGGCCGTCGGCGGTACGCAGTATTTT. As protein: CASSTSPGLAAVGGTQYF.